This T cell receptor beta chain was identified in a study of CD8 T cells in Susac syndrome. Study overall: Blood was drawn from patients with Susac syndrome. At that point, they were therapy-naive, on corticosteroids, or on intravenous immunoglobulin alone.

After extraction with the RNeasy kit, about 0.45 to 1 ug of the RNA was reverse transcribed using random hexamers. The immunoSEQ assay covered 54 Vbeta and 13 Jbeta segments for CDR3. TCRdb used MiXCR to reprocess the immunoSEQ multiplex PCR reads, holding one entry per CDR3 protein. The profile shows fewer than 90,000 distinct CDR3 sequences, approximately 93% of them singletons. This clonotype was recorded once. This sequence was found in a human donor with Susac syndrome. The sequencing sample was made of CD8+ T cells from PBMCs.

Here the CDR3 reads CASSHATGLAGYEQYF. For the CDR3, the DNA is TGTGCCAGCAGCCACGCAACGGGCCTAGCGGGCTACGAGCAGTACTTC. The chain uses TRBV5-6 and TRBJ2-7; TRBD2 aligns across 8 bases. Germline V gene lookup returns CDR1 SGHDT and CDR2 YYEEEE. The ends lost 4 bases at V and 3 bases at J; junction bases unmatched: 12. CDR3 size: 16 residues.